The 25 T cell receptor beta chains below were found in one sample sequenced in a study of T cells in narcolepsy. Libraries were prepared by immunoSEQ multiplex PCR; TCRdb keeps only in-frame clonotypes and omits some of them. The sample has about 34,000 clones, 78% seen once; the top ten hold 1.2%. The sample was CD45RA- memory CD4+ T cells from PBMCs. These TCRs come from a human donor with narcolepsy.

J is TRBJ1-2 and V is TRBV4-2, with D possibly being TRBD1 (6 bases). Per the germline V gene, CDR1 is LGHNA and CDR2 is YNFKEQ. The CDR3 has 16 residues. The V end lost 0 bases, the J end lost 2 bases, and 13 bases lay between the germline ends. The DNA of the CDR3 is TGTGCCAGCAGCCAAGATGTCAGGACAGCGAACTATGGCTACACCTTC. Translating gives CASSQDVRTANYGYTF.

There are a few counts of this clone. The chain has TRBV19 and TRBJ1-1; unclear D gene. The V end was cut by 3 bases, the J end by 6 bases, with 8 bases between. This CDR3 is built from 12 residues. Germline CDR1 is LNHDA and CDR2 is SQIVND (reference sequence). In DNA form, the CDR3 reads TGTGCCAGTAGTATTAGGCCAGCTGAAGCTTTCTTT. Its protein product is CASSIRPAEAFF.

The J gene is TRBJ2-5, the V gene TRBV27; the match to TRBD1 covers 7 bases. V gave up 3 bases and J gave up 5 bases; unmatched junction bases: 9. The length of the CDR3 is 15 residues. In germline, CDR1 is MNHEY, CDR2 SMNVEV (reference sequence). The CDR3 sequence is CASSFSARGLETQYF. The CDR3 coding sequence is TGTGCCAGCAGTTTTTCGGCAAGGGGGCTGGAGACCCAGTACTTC.

V gene TRBV19 combines with J gene TRBJ1-5; the D is unclear. The V end was cut by 6 bases, the J end by 9 bases, with 9 bases between. CDR3 length: 11 residues. CDR1 is LNHDA, CDR2 SQIVND, per germline (reference sequence). CDR3 region: CASSGRGPQHF. CDR3 DNA sequence: TGTGCCAGTAGCGGGAGAGGGCCCCAGCATTTT.

The table lists this clone with a few counts. The chain recombines TRBV15 with TRBJ2-7; no firm D call. Germline CDR1 LNHNV, CDR2 YYDKDF (reference sequence). Between the trimmed V and J ends, which lost 3 bases and 5 bases, there was a span of 11 bases. The length of the CDR3 is 13 residues. CDR3 amino acids: CATSSYPADEQYF. CDR3 nucleotides: TGTGCCACCAGCAGCTACCCCGCCGACGAGCAGTACTTC. Full variable domain (remainder filled in from reference TRBV15 and TRBJ2-7): DAMVIQNPRYQVTQFGKPVTLSCSQTLNHNVMYWYQQKSSQAPKLLFHYYDKDFNNEADTPDNFQSRRPNTSFCFLDIRSPGLGDTAMYLCATSSYPADEQYFGPGTRLTVT.

This chain links TRBV6-6 with TRBJ2-5; 7 bases map to TRBD1. V lost 6 bases, J lost 5 bases, and 12 bases stayed unmatched. This CDR3 comprises 15 residues. Germline V gene sequence: CDR1 MNHNY, CDR2 SVGAGI (reference sequence). Here the CDR3 reads CASSPTGVIGETQYF. As DNA, the CDR3 is TGTGCCAGCAGCCCCACAGGGGTTATAGGGGAGACCCAGTACTTC.

The V and J genes are TRBV12-5 and TRBJ1-1; no definite D call. The V gene's germline CDR1 is LGHNT and CDR2 FRNRAP. CDR3 length equals 13 residues. The ends were cut back, 2 bases at V and 1 base at J, with 5 bases in the middle. CDR3 amino acids: CASGLSSNTEAFF. The CDR3 coding sequence is TGTGCTAGTGGTTTGTCCTCGAACACTGAAGCTTTCTTT.

The V gene is TRBV5-1, the J gene TRBJ2-5; D unclear. Germline CDR1 reads SGHRS; CDR2 reads YFSETQ. The CDR3 extends over 12 amino acids. The V and J ends lost 1 base and 1 base respectively, with 2 bases between them. In DNA form, the CDR3 reads TGCGCCAGCAGCTTGTCCCAAGAGACCCAGTACTTC. The encoded protein is CASSLSQETQYF.

This clone was counted a few times. In DNA form, the CDR3 reads TGTGCCAGCTCACCGACAGGGGGCTCCTACGAGCAGTACTTC. Its translation is CASSPTGGSYEQYF. This chain uses TRBV18 with TRBJ2-7; 9 bases are a match to TRBD1. This CDR3 has 14 amino acids. Germline V gene lookup returns CDR1 KGHSH and CDR2 LQKENI. V was pared by 3 bases and J by 0 bases, with 0 bases of the junction left unmatched.

The gene calls are TRBV5-4 and TRBJ2-5; 8 nucleotides match TRBD2. This CDR3 has 14 residues. The ends lost 6 bases at V and 3 bases at J; junction bases unmatched: 7. Germline CDR1 reads SGHNT; CDR2 reads YYREEE (reference sequence). CDR3 sequence reads: CASIREGREETQYF. DNA for the CDR3: TGTGCCAGCATACGGGAGGGTAGAGAAGAGACCCAGTACTTC.

V usage is TRBV7-9 and J usage is TRBJ1-1; D remains unclear. Trimming pared 1 base from V and 4 bases from J, leaving 13 bases between. Germline values: CDR1 SEHNR, CDR2 FQNEAQ (reference sequence). This CDR3 spans 15 amino acids. In DNA form, the CDR3 reads TGTGCCAGCAGCTTAGGCGGGGTCACGGGCACTGAAGCTTTCTTT. It yields the protein CASSLGGVTGTEAFF.

This chain links TRBV29-1 with TRBJ1-5, with 7 bases identical to TRBD1. Trimming took 4 bases from V and 4 from J; bases not matched to a gene: 7. The CDR3 extends over 14 amino acids. Germline CDR1 is SQVTM and CDR2 is ANQGSEA. This chain's CDR3 is CSVATGTENQPQHF. The CDR3 region has the DNA TGCAGCGTTGCAACCGGGACAGAAAATCAGCCCCAGCATTTT.

Details on this clone: The same CDR3 arises from other DNA sequences in this sample as well. This chain links TRBV18 with TRBJ2-1; TRBD2 is a possible D gene (5 bases). The CDR3 has 15 amino acids. The V gene's germline CDR1 is KGHSH and CDR2 LQKENI. The ends were cut back, 1 base at V and 0 bases at J, with 7 bases in the middle. The CDR3 spells CASSPLASSYNEQFF. CDR3 bases: TGTGCCAGCTCACCACTAGCGAGCTCCTACAATGAGCAGTTCTTC.

The chain links TRBV5-1 to TRBJ2-3; 9 nucleotides align to TRBD2. The V gene end was trimmed by 0 bases and the J gene end by 4 bases; junction bases not matched to a gene: 12. The length of the CDR3 is 18 residues. The V gene's germline CDR1 is SGHRS and CDR2 YFSETQ. The CDR3 sequence: CASSLGGGGAVRADTQYF. CDR3 DNA sequence: TGCGCCAGCAGCTTGGGCGGCGGGGGGGCAGTTCGGGCAGATACGCAGTATTTT.

The chain couples TRBV2 to TRBJ2-3; TRBD2 matches 13 bases. The CDR3 is made up of 17 amino acids. Germline CDR1 SNHLY, CDR2 FYNNEI. Germline trimming cut 6 bases from V and 2 bases from J; bases unmatched to any gene: 8. CDR3 bases: TGTGCCAGCAGAGAGACTAGCGGGGGGCCGTACACAGATACGCAGTATTTT. Translating gives CASRETSGGPYTDTQYF.

This chain links TRBV5-1 with TRBJ1-6; D gene unclear. With 4 bases removed from V and 4 bases from J, the gap between germline ends came to 15 bases. Germline CDR1 SGHRS, CDR2 YFSETQ. The CDR3 loop spans 16 amino acids. The CDR3 DNA follows: TGCGCCAGCAGCCACGAGGGTGGGTTGTATAATTCACCCCTCCACTTT. Translation: CASSHEGGLYNSPLHF.

DNA of the CDR3: TGCGCCAGCAGCCCTGACAGGGCTGGCTACACCTTC. The encoded protein is CASSPDRAGYTF. V is TRBV5-1 and J is TRBJ1-2; 7 nucleotides agree with TRBD1. Germline assignment: CDR1 SGHRS and CDR2 YFSETQ. The V and J ends lost 4 bases and 7 bases, in that order; junction bases with no gene match: 4. This CDR3 contains 12 residues.

The chain links TRBV6-1 to TRBJ2-3; 9 nucleotides match TRBD2. This CDR3 is built from 14 residues. Per the germline V gene, CDR1 is MNHNS and CDR2 is SASEGT. With 6 bases clipped from V and 3 bases from J, the junction kept 4 bases outside the gene matches. CDR3 sequence reads: CASRRLAETDTQYF. CDR3 coding DNA: TGTGCCAGCAGAAGACTAGCGGAAACAGATACGCAGTATTTT.

The chain couples TRBV18 to TRBJ2-6, with no clear D. Germline CDR1 is KGHSH and CDR2 is LQKENI. V was cut by 0 bases and J by 2 bases, with 8 bases left in between. This CDR3 region has 16 residues. This CDR3 is CASSPPTSTGANVLTF. DNA for the CDR3: TGTGCCAGCTCACCACCCACATCGACTGGGGCCAACGTCCTGACTTTC. Complete variable domain (other parts from reference TRBV18 and TRBJ2-6): NAGVMQNPRHLVRRRGQEARLRCSPMKGHSHVYWYRQLPEEGLKFMVYLQKENIIDESGMPKERFSAEFPKEGPSILRIQQVVRGDSAAYFCASSPPTSTGANVLTFGAGSRLTVL.

V gene TRBV27 combines with J gene TRBJ1-2, with 7 nucleotides matching TRBD1. The CDR3 loop spans 15 amino acids. Germline trimming cut 5 bases from V and 3 bases from J; bases unmatched to any gene: 9. Germline V gene sequence: CDR1 MNHEY, CDR2 SMNVEV (reference sequence). The CDR3 loop reads CASSPRGQRDYGYTF. The CDR3 nucleotides read TGTGCCAGCAGTCCTCGGGGACAGCGAGACTATGGCTACACCTTC.

The sample holds a few counts of this clone. V gene TRBV19 combines with J gene TRBJ1-1; no definite D call. This CDR3 is built from 13 residues. Germline assignment: CDR1 LNHDA and CDR2 SQIVND (reference sequence). V lost 7 bases and J lost 0, with 9 bases in between. The CDR3 DNA is TGTGCCAGTACCCTACAGATGAACACTGAAGCTTTCTTT. This gives the protein CASTLQMNTEAFF. Full variable domain (outside the CDR3, taken from reference TRBV19 and TRBJ1-1): DGGITQSPKYLFRKEGQNVTLSCEQNLNHDAMYWYRQDPGQGLRLIYYSQIVNDFQKGDIAEGYSVSREKKESFPLTVTSAQKNPTAFYLCASTLQMNTEAFFGQGTRLTVV.

This rearrangement joins TRBV6-1 to TRBJ2-1; a weak D match, TRBD2 (6 bases). The germline V and J ends were trimmed by 6 bases and 4 bases, with 13 bases remaining between them. In germline, CDR1 is MNHNS, CDR2 SASEGT. This CDR3 has 14 amino acids. CDR3 loop: CASRLGTQYNEQFF. In nucleotides, the CDR3 is TGTGCCAGCAGGCTCGGGACTCAATACAATGAGCAGTTCTTC.

The chain carries TRBV9 and TRBJ1-6, with 8 nucleotides matching TRBD1. Germline V CDR1 and CDR2: SGDLS, YYNGEE. After removal of 6 bases from V and 12 bases from J, the junction contained 8 bases not matched to a gene. CDR3 length equals 13 residues. The DNA for the CDR3 is TGTGCCAGCAACCCCACAGGGGGTGGACCCCTCCACTTT. This gives the protein CASNPTGGGPLHF. The full variable domain, completed using reference TRBV9 and TRBJ1-6, is DSGVTQTPKHLITATGQRVTLRCSPRSGDLSVYWYQQSLDQGLQFLIQYYNGEERAKGNILERFSAQQFPDLHSELNLSSLELGDSALYFCASNPTGGGPLHFGNGTRLTVT.

The chain uses TRBV23-1 and TRBJ1-5; possible D gene TRBD1, 5 bases. Being an ORF, TRBV23-1 has a function that is uncertain. There are 11 residues in the CDR3. V lost 10 bases and J lost 11, with 15 bases in between. In DNA form, the CDR3 reads TGCGCCACCGGGGGATCGAGGGCCCAGCATTTT. Translated: CATGGSRAQHF.

This chain joins TRBV7-9 and TRBJ2-7, with 9 bases fitting TRBD2. V was pared by 7 bases and J by 6 bases, with 13 bases of the junction left unmatched. The germline gives CDR1 SEHNR, CDR2 FQNEAQ (reference sequence). The CDR3 covers 15 residues. The CDR3 reads CASIATGLAGSEQYF. CDR3 coding DNA: TGTGCCAGCATCGCCACGGGACTAGCCGGTTCCGAGCAGTACTTC.